This entry is about one TCR beta chain. The data stem from a study of blood T cell repertoires in COVID-19. For the study at large: Donors in the United States, Italy and Spain gave samples during acute or convalescent COVID-19. Sources were T cells, B-cell-depleted T cells, or PBMCs; the material itself was cDNA or gDNA.

Original analysis: Reference gene primer amplification in the assay estimated nucleated cell counts. TCRdb's table, derived via immunoSEQ multiplex PCR, lists solely in-frame clones and lacks some. V and J calls and clone size are copied from that table; D and trimming were computed from the DNA. The data contain some 220,000 clones, almost 85% of them singletons. V dropped 2 bases and J dropped 4 bases, with 11 bases sitting between them. CDR1 is GTSNPN, CDR2 SVGIG, per germline (reference sequence). This CDR3 has 14 amino acids. The sequencing sample was made of peripheral blood. The gene calls are TRBV30 and TRBJ1-4, with TRBD1 as a possible D gene (6 bases). The receptor's source is a man aged 45-65 years with acute or convalescent COVID-19. The CDR3 region is CAWSPQGNNEKLFF. CDR3 nucleotide sequence: TGTGCCTGGAGTCCTCAGGGGAATAATGAAAAACTGTTTTTT.